This T cell receptor beta chain originates from a study of blood T cell repertoires in COVID-19. For the study at large: Specimens from acute and convalescent COVID-19 originated in the United States, Italy and Spain. In each case, the material was cDNA or gDNA derived from T cells, B-cell-depleted T cells, or PBMCs.

Points on this clone: Other DNA sequences from this sample encode an identical CDR3 as well.

Authors' processing steps: The assay estimated nucleated cells by amplifying reference gene primers. The method was immunoSEQ multiplex PCR; TCRdb's version includes in-frame clones alone and lacks a portion of them. The D gene and trimming were derived from the DNA, and the V and J assignments and clone size from that table. The top ten clones hold around 27% of a sample with about 200,000 clones, roughly 83% of them seen once. This CDR3 is 13 amino acids long. Germline V gene data show CDR1 as MNHEY and CDR2 as SMNVEV (reference sequence). V was trimmed by 3 bases and J by 4 bases, leaving 9 bases between them.

Sequencing used peripheral blood. This chain joins TRBV27 and TRBJ1-1, with unresolved D. The source of this sequence is a man aged 35-49 years with acute or convalescent COVID-19. As DNA, the CDR3 is TGTGCCAGCAGTTTTTCGGGTTCCACTGAAGCTTTCTTT. It specifies CASSFSGSTEAFF.